This paragraph covers one TCR beta chain sequence. The antigen is unknown. The entry originates in a study of follicular helper T cells after annual influenza vaccination. About the study: For some subjects, blood spans the 2013-2014, 2014-2015 and 2015-2016 annual vaccinations. General study findings and limits: Productive TCRB sequences came from only roughly 9.5-22% of cells.

Assay used: immunoSEQ multiplex PCR; TCRdb lists only in-frame clones, some missing. The sample records 5,500 to 7,500 clones, around 83% being singletons. Time point specified: 2015-2016 season, pre-vaccination. Excluded were substance abuse, HIV/AIDS, active cancer, immunomodulatory drugs and active illness. The CDR3 has 15 residues. Germline assignment: CDR1 SEHNR and CDR2 FQNEAQ (reference sequence). V lost 5 bases and J 3 bases, leaving 14 bases between the germline ends. The TCR comes from an adult who received the influenza vaccine. The chain has TRBV7-9 and TRBJ1-3; D is uncertain. Here the sequenced sample was CXCR5- memory CD4+ T cells sorted from blood, taken on the day of influenza vaccination. The CDR3: CASSPKRRVGNTIYF. CDR3 bases: TGTGCCAGCAGCCCAAAACGGAGAGTTGGAAACACCATATATTTT.